These 10 T cell receptor beta chains came from one sample sequenced in a study of post-analysis software for immune sequencing data. Unique molecular identifiers had been added to the TCR beta cDNA libraries. TCRdb independently ran MiXCR on the PCR reads; one entry per CDR3 protein. The table records 450,000 or so distinct CDR3 sequences, roughly 45% of them present only once. Overall study results and limits: When patients were compared with controls, four or five TRBV segments were more frequent, TRBV5-6, TRBV5-1 and TRBV20-1 among them.

Antigens for these TCRs are unknown. Sequencing was carried out using blood. The receptors shown here come from a girl between 5 and 17 years old with multiple sclerosis.

The chain combines TRBV9 with TRBJ2-7; 14 bases agree with TRBD2. This CDR3 is 16 amino acids long. Germline CDR1 is SGDLS and CDR2 is YYNGEE. The V gene end was trimmed by 3 bases and the J gene end by 5 bases; junction bases not matched to a gene: 7. CDR3 protein: CASSEEGLAGEDEQYF. The CDR3 coding sequence is TGTGCCAGCAGCGAGGAGGGACTAGCGGGAGAGGACGAGCAGTACTTC.

This clonotype was seen a few times. This sequence joins TRBV20-1 and TRBJ1-1; 7 bases align to TRBD1. The V gene's germline CDR1 is DFQATT and CDR2 SNEGSKA (reference sequence). This CDR3 is 12 amino acids long. The V gene end was trimmed by 6 bases and the J gene end by 5 bases; junction bases not matched to a gene: 6. In DNA form, the CDR3 reads TGCAGTGCGCGGACAGGTTTAACTGAAGCTTTCTTT. It codes for CSARTGLTEAFF.

The V call is TRBV20-1, the J call TRBJ2-3; 12 nucleotides line up with TRBD2. The J segment lost 5 bases and the V segment lost 6 bases, leaving 6 bases of the junction unmatched. This CDR3 spans 14 amino acids. Germline loops: CDR1 DFQATT, CDR2 SNEGSKA (reference sequence). The CDR3 DNA sequence: TGCAGTGCAGGACTAGCGGGACGGGGAGATACGCAGTATTTT. It codes for CSAGLAGRGDTQYF.

This clonotype was counted a single time. The junction differs from germline at one of its ends, possibly a read error. This chain uses TRBV7-3 with TRBJ2-3, with D perhaps given as TRBD1 or TRBD2 (5 bases each). CDR3 length: 16 residues. Per germline, CDR1 SGHTA and CDR2 FQGTGA. In DNA, the CDR3 is TGTGCCAGCAGCCCAAAGGATACTAGGCTAACAGGTACGCAGTATTTT. Its protein is CASSPKDTRLTGTQYF.

The CDR3 DNA follows: TGCAGTGCTAGGGCGGGACTAGCGGGCGCCGGGGAGACCCAGTACTTC. Amino acid sequence: CSARAGLAGAGETQYF. The V call is TRBV20-1, the J call TRBJ2-5, with 12 nucleotides matching TRBD2. Per germline, CDR1 DFQATT and CDR2 SNEGSKA (reference sequence). After removal of 3 bases from V and 5 bases from J, the junction contained 10 bases not matched to a gene. This CDR3 contains 16 residues.

This clonotype came up a few times. J is TRBJ2-7 and V is TRBV12-3 or TRBV12-4; D is perhaps TRBD1 (5 bases). The CDR3 is made up of 12 amino acids. Trimming shortened V by 4 bases and J by 2 bases, and 6 bases separated the two germline ends. CDR3 region: CASSYRTYEQYF. For the CDR3, the DNA is TGTGCCAGCAGTTACAGGACCTACGAGCAGTACTTC.

This clonotype was observed at least ten times. The chain employs TRBV20-1 and TRBJ2-7; D is tentatively TRBD1 or TRBD2 (5 bases each). The V gene lost 3 bases and the J gene lost 4 bases, with 16 bases spanning the gap. Germline V gene lookup returns CDR1 DFQATT and CDR2 SNEGSKA (reference sequence). The CDR3 is 14 residues long. CDR3 loop: CSARTRDGTYEQYF. As DNA, the CDR3 is TGCAGTGCTAGGACCCGGGACGGAACTTACGAGCAGTACTTC.

The gene calls are TRBV2 and TRBJ2-4; D is uncertain. The closer fit of TRBJ2-7 to the DNA end suggests the J call may be wrong. Per the germline V gene, CDR1 is SNHLY and CDR2 is FYNNEI. The CDR3 loop spans 13 amino acids. Written as DNA, the CDR3 is TGTGCCAGCAGTGGACTTGGCTTCTACGAGCAGTACTTC. This codes for CASSGLGFYEQYF.

The chain couples TRBV20-1 to TRBJ2-7, with 10 bases fitting TRBD2. The CDR3 extends over 17 amino acids. The ends lost 6 bases at V and 3 bases at J; junction bases unmatched: 17. Germline values: CDR1 DFQATT, CDR2 SNEGSKA (reference sequence). The CDR3: CSAEETSGNRYLYEQYF. The CDR3 DNA is TGCAGTGCCGAAGAAACTAGCGGGAACCGCTACCTCTACGAGCAGTACTTC.

The chain combines TRBV11-2 with TRBJ2-1; D call uncertain. This CDR3 contains 17 residues. Germline CDR1 and CDR2: SGHAT and FQNNGV. With 5 bases removed from V and 2 bases from J, the gap between germline ends came to 19 bases. Written as DNA, the CDR3 is TGTGCCAGCAGCCCCTCTATCCGCAGTATGACCTACAATGAGCAGTTCTTC. It specifies CASSPSIRSMTYNEQFF.